One and the same sample provided the 23 T cell receptor beta chains below, sequenced in a study of intratumoral heterogeneity in liver cancer. Here immunoSEQ multiplex PCR was the method, and the copy in TCRdb shows in-frame clones only, minus some. The sample lists some 21,000 clones, roughly 66% seen once, with about a sixth in the top ten. The starting material was tumor-adjacent normal tissue, obtained before any cancer treatment. The source of these receptors is a woman in her seventies with hepatocellular carcinoma.

This clone was seen a few times. The gene calls are TRBV7-2 and TRBJ2-1; D unresolved. The CDR3 contains 12 residues. The germline V gene encodes CDR1 SGHTA and CDR2 FQGNSA. Trimming removed 5 bases from V and 8 bases from J, with 10 bases in between. DNA of the CDR3: TGTGCCAGCAGCCCTGTGGGCTATGAGCAGTTCTTC. It codes for CASSPVGYEQFF.

In nucleotides, the CDR3 is TGTGCCAGAAGCTTGAAAACTCTAGCCAAAAACATTCAGTACTTC. Its translation is CARSLKTLAKNIQYF. The chain combines TRBV5-3 with TRBJ2-4; D is undetermined. TRBV5-3 is an ORF, with its function uncertain. V was trimmed by 1 base and J by 0 bases, leaving 8 bases between them. The CDR3 is 15 residues long.

The chain couples TRBV12-3 or TRBV12-4 to TRBJ1-1; 8 nucleotides align to TRBD1. Trimming at V came to 4 bases and at J to 8 bases, leaving 6 bases not matched to a gene. The CDR3 spans 13 residues. CDR3: CASSYGQGLEAFF. As DNA, the CDR3 is TGTGCCAGCAGTTATGGACAGGGCCTGGAAGCTTTCTTT.

The CDR3 nucleotides are TGTGCCAGCAGCTTAGTGGACGGTAATGAAAAACTGTTTTTT. Its translation: CASSLVDGNEKLFF. The chain combines TRBV7-9 with TRBJ1-4; D ambiguous. V lost 1 base, J lost 4 bases, and 7 bases lay in between. The germline CDR1 and CDR2 sequences are SEHNR and FQNEAQ (reference sequence). The CDR3 contains 14 residues.

This chain connects TRBV27 to TRBJ2-7; no definite D call. Trimming removed 5 bases from V and 0 bases from J, with 11 bases in between. The CDR3 loop spans 14 amino acids. Germline loops: CDR1 MNHEY, CDR2 SMNVEV (reference sequence). CDR3 sequence: CASSPRQISYEQYF. CDR3 coding DNA: TGTGCCAGCAGTCCACGCCAAATCTCCTACGAGCAGTACTTC.

The chain joins TRBV27 to TRBJ1-2; 9 bases agree with TRBD1. This CDR3 spans 16 amino acids. Germline CDR1 reads MNHEY; CDR2 reads SMNVEV (reference sequence). Trimming took 1 base from V and 0 from J; bases not matched to a gene: 3. CDR3 amino acids: CASSLWTGVANYGYTF. The CDR3 DNA follows: TGTGCCAGCAGTTTATGGACAGGGGTCGCTAACTATGGCTACACCTTC.

The V call is TRBV28, the J call TRBJ1-1; 9 bases match TRBD1. V dropped 10 bases and J dropped 9; count of bases not matched to a gene: 12. Germline V gene sequence: CDR1 MDHEN, CDR2 SYDVKM. The CDR3 is 13 residues long. The CDR3 sequence: CATLRDRAVKAFF. The CDR3 coding sequence is TGTGCCACGCTCCGGGACAGGGCGGTTAAAGCTTTCTTT.

This chain joins TRBV27 and TRBJ2-7; D gene uncertain. The CDR3 covers 12 residues. Germline-derived CDR1 and CDR2 are MNHEY and SMNVEV (reference sequence). V was pared by 6 bases and J by 3 bases, with 9 bases between. The CDR3 coding sequence is TGTGCCAGCAGGGGTGCCTACTACGAGCAGTACTTC. Its protein is CASRGAYYEQYF.

By sample share, this clone is large. The rearrangement links TRBV19 to TRBJ1-5; 7 bases align to TRBD1. Germline lookup yields CDR1 LNHDA and CDR2 SQIVND (reference sequence). V shed 5 bases, J shed 7 bases, and the junction held 11 bases outside the gene matches. CDR3 length: 15 amino acids. Here the CDR3 DNA reads TGTGCCAGTAGTTCCTCAGGGGGGACACGGCAGCCCCAGCATTTT. Translation gives CASSSSGGTRQPQHF.

V and J are TRBV28 and TRBJ1-1; D might be TRBD1 (6 bases). Germline CDR1 is MDHEN and CDR2 is SYDVKM. The CDR3 has 17 residues. The V and J ends lost 6 bases and 1 base respectively, with 21 bases between them. CDR3 nucleotides: TGTGCCAGCAGCCCCCTCGGGGGCTCCCTCGCGAACACTGAAGCTTTCTTT. It is translated as CASSPLGGSLANTEAFF.

This clone was seen only a few times. V gene TRBV5-3 combines with J gene TRBJ2-1, with a tentative D call TRBD1 (5 bases). TRBV5-3 is treated as an ORF (open reading frame) with a function not yet certain. The germline V and J ends were trimmed by 5 bases and 8 bases, with 8 bases remaining between them. The CDR3 runs to 11 residues. The CDR3 protein is CARRTGYEQFF. The CDR3 nucleotides read TGTGCCAGAAGAACAGGCTATGAGCAGTTCTTC.

The rearrangement uses TRBV5-1 and TRBJ2-5, with D uncertain. Germline values: CDR1 SGHRS, CDR2 YFSETQ. CDR3 length: 14 amino acids. V was cut by 4 bases and J by 0 bases, with 10 bases left in between. As DNA, the CDR3 is TGCGCCAGCAGCCCATACGGCGACCAAGAGACCCAGTACTTC. This encodes CASSPYGDQETQYF.

The chain employs TRBV12-3 or TRBV12-4 and TRBJ2-2; the D is unclear. Trimming took off 6 bases at V and 7 bases at J, with 9 bases between the two ends. The CDR3 runs 12 residues. The CDR3 reads CASRPDGGELFF. The CDR3 nucleotides read TGTGCCAGCAGACCGGACGGCGGGGAGCTGTTTTTT.

The rearrangement links TRBV6-2 or TRBV6-3 to TRBJ1-5; 11 nucleotides align to TRBD1. Trimming took 2 bases from V and 1 from J; bases not matched to a gene: 1. Germline V gene data show CDR1 as MNHEY and CDR2 as SVGEGT. The CDR3 has 16 amino acids. This chain's CDR3 is CASSYGQGASNQPQHF. In DNA, the CDR3 is TGTGCCAGCAGTTACGGACAGGGGGCCAGCAATCAGCCCCAGCATTTT.

This clone was detected only once. The CDR3 reads CASSDQGAATGELFF. CDR3 nucleotide sequence: TGTGCCAGTAGTGATCAGGGGGCGGCCACCGGGGAGCTGTTTTTT. The chain uses TRBV19 and TRBJ2-2, with 8 bases aligning to TRBD1. The length of the CDR3 is 15 residues. Trimming removed 5 bases from V and 4 bases from J; junction bases left unmatched: 6. CDR1 and CDR2 (germline): LNHDA, SQIVND (reference sequence).

This chain links TRBV2 with TRBJ2-5; maybe TRBD2 (5 bases). CDR3 length equals 13 residues. V lost 5 bases and J lost 2, with 9 bases in between. Germline-derived CDR1 and CDR2 are SNHLY and FYNNEI. The CDR3 loop is CASSFGMQETQYF. CDR3 bases: TGTGCCAGCAGTTTCGGGATGCAAGAGACCCAGTACTTC.

This rearrangement joins TRBV5-6 to TRBJ2-7; a possible D gene is TRBD2 (5 bases). Germline loops: CDR1 SGHDT, CDR2 YYEEEE. The CDR3 loop spans 14 amino acids. V was trimmed by 1 base and J by 6 bases, leaving 14 bases between them. The CDR3 reads CASSLRVRVREQYF. The CDR3 nucleotides are TGTGCCAGCAGCTTGCGGGTGAGGGTTCGCGAGCAGTACTTC.

This clone came up once. The rearrangement uses TRBV4-1 and TRBJ1-1, with D uncertain. Trimming shortened V by 1 base and J by 0 bases, and 15 bases separated the two germline ends. CDR1 is MGHRA and CDR2 is YSYEKL in the germline V gene. The CDR3 has 17 amino acids. The CDR3 bases are TGCGCCAGCAGCCAAGGTCACGGACTCGCAATGAACACTGAAGCTTTCTTT. Translated: CASSQGHGLAMNTEAFF.

The V gene is TRBV6-1, the J gene TRBJ2-3; 7 bases are a match to TRBD2. From germline, CDR1 is MNHNS and CDR2 SASEGT. The junction had 3 bases not matched to a gene; V was cut back by 1 base and J by 5 bases. The CDR3 runs 14 residues. The CDR3 sequence is CASSEGTRKDTQYF. In DNA, the CDR3 is TGTGCCAGCAGTGAAGGGACTAGAAAAGATACGCAGTATTTT.

The chain couples TRBV5-1 to TRBJ1-4; D may be TRBD1 (6 bases). CDR3 length: 15 residues. Germline CDR1 SGHRS, CDR2 YFSETQ. V shed 4 bases and J shed 5 bases, with 15 bases lying between them. CDR3 bases: TGCGCCAGCAGCCCTGGTTGGACAGCGAATGAAAAACTGTTTTTT. It is translated as CASSPGWTANEKLFF.

The chain recombines TRBV29-1 with TRBJ2-4; D is possibly TRBD2 (7 bases). Per the germline V gene, CDR1 is SQVTM and CDR2 is ANQGSEA. The CDR3 contains 13 residues. The ends were cut back, 7 bases at V and 3 bases at J, with 13 bases in the middle. CDR3 bases: TGCAGCGCTACGAGGGGGGGCAAAAACATTCAGTACTTC. Protein sequence: CSATRGGKNIQYF.

The rearrangement joins TRBV24-1 to TRBJ1-2; no definite D call. Germline-derived CDR1 and CDR2 are KGHDR and SFDVKD. With 2 bases removed from V and 4 bases from J, the gap between germline ends came to 7 bases. The CDR3 is 13 residues long. The CDR3 sequence: CATSDSGSYGYTF. The CDR3 region has the DNA TGTGCCACCAGTGATTCCGGGAGCTATGGCTACACCTTC.

The chain combines TRBV3-1 (or the pseudogene TRBV3-2) with TRBJ2-1; D gene unclear. Germline values: CDR1 LGHDT, CDR2 YNNKEL (reference sequence). Trimming left V 1 base short and J 5 bases short, with 9 bases between. The CDR3 totals 14 residues. The CDR3 sequence: CASSQVKAHNEQFF. CDR3 coding DNA: TGTGCCAGCAGCCAAGTCAAGGCTCACAATGAGCAGTTCTTC.